Listed here is a single T cell receptor beta chain. This record comes from a study of blood T cell repertoires in COVID-19. The V gene's germline CDR1 is SNHLY and CDR2 FYNNEI. The CDR3 spans 15 residues. With V trimmed by 5 bases and J by 10 bases, 11 bases remained unmatched. Data came from immunoSEQ multiplex PCR; TCRdb stores just in-frame clones and leaves some out. The data show roughly 500,000 clones, roughly 88% seen once. This chain connects TRBV2 to TRBJ1-6, with TRBD1 matching 7 bases. The TCR was taken from a human donor in a cohort sampled during active COVID-19. The sample taken for sequencing was peripheral blood. CDR3 amino acids: CASSKDRSAGSPLHF. DNA for the CDR3: TGTGCCAGCAGTAAGGACAGGTCTGCTGGGTCACCCCTCCACTTT. The full variable domain, rest sourced from reference TRBV2 and TRBJ1-6, is EPEVTQTPSHQVTQMGQEVILRCVPISNHLYFYWYRQILGQKVEFLVSFYNNEISEKSEIFDDQFSVERPDGSNFTLKIRSTKLEDSAMYFCASSKDRSAGSPLHFGNGTRLTVT.